This TCR beta chain comes out of a study of vaccination effects on CD4 cells after COVID-19. The germline gives CDR1 SGHRS, CDR2 YFSETQ. The CDR3 sequence is 14 residues long. With V trimmed by 2 bases and J by 3 bases, 1 base remained unmatched. Data came from immunoSEQ multiplex PCR; TCRdb stores just in-frame clones and leaves some out. The table lists 71,000 or so clones, 65% to 85% of them singletons. This clone was seen more than once but under ten times. The antigen remains unidentified. Before sequencing, viral peptide pools were used by the ViraFEST assay to expand antigen-specific CD4+ T cells. Cultured cells yielded isolated CD4+ T cells after approximately nine days. Previously uninfected by SARS-CoV-2, the vaccine recipients also showed negative nucleocapsid antibodies. IL-2 medium took the place of half the medium on both days 3 and 7. Overall study findings and caveats: Late after vaccination, infection- and vaccine-induced clones showed marked clonal contraction.

The clonotype was recovered from a human donor who received a COVID-19 vaccine. This chain joins TRBV5-1 and TRBJ2-2, with TRBD1 identical over 7 bases. The specimen comprised CD4+ T cells from PBMCs cultured with HCoV-OC43 spike peptides, sampled before COVID-19 vaccination. Sample subset: HCoV-OC43 spike overlapping peptide pool stimulation. The CDR3 region has the DNA TGCGCCAGCAGCTTTACAGGGGACACCGGGGAGCTGTTTTTT. Translating it yields CASSFTGDTGELFF.